The rows below give T cell receptor beta chains drawn from one sample of a study of blood T cell repertoires in COVID-19. Generated by immunoSEQ multiplex PCR, the TCRdb table keeps only in-frame clones and is missing some. Of under 300,000 clones listed, about 88% are singletons. The sample consisted of PBMCs or T cells enriched from blood (not recorded which). These receptors came from a woman in her 50s who had recovered from COVID-19. Each CDR3 is given with its conserved first and last residue. The D gene is left open where the match is weak. Expanded clones get a size class; other rows say once, few or many, or leave the size out.

J: TRBJ1-2; D: -; size: -; V: TRBV5-6; DNA: TGTGCCAGCAGCTTGGACAGGGTAGGTGGCTACACCTTC; CDR3: CASSLDRVGGYTF
J: TRBJ1-2; D: -; size: -; V: TRBV7-2; DNA: TGTGCCAGCAGCTCAAATGGGGGACTCTATGGCTACACCTTC; CDR3: CASSSNGGLYGYTF
J: TRBJ1-1; D: TRBD1; size: -; V: TRBV19; DNA: TGTGCCAGTAGTCTCCGACAGGGGTCCGGTTCTACAGCTTTCTTT; CDR3: CASSLRQGSGSTAFF
J: TRBJ2-2; D: TRBD2; size: -; V: TRBV2; DNA: TGTGCCAGCAGTCTCCGTAGCGGGACGAACACCGGGGAGCTGTTTTTT; CDR3: CASSLRSGTNTGELFF
J: TRBJ2-1; D: TRBD1; size: few; V: TRBV11-3; DNA: TGTGCCAGCAGCTTAGATCGGGGACAGGCCGCGCTTCGTGAGCAGTTCTTC; CDR3: CASSLDRGQAALREQFF
J: TRBJ1-3; D: -; size: -; V: TRBV28; DNA: TGTGCCAGCATTTCCCGGGGGGCTGGAAACACCATATATTTT; CDR3: CASISRGAGNTIYF
J: TRBJ2-5; D: -; size: -; V: TRBV7-2; DNA: TGTGCCAGCAGCGCGAGACAGGCGAGCTTGGCCCAGTACTTC; CDR3: CASSARQASLAQYF
J: TRBJ1-3; D: -; size: once; V: TRBV7-2; DNA: TGTGCCAGCAGCTTAGGACACCAGGGGTCGGGAAACACCATATATTTT; CDR3: CASSLGHQGSGNTIYF
J: TRBJ2-6; D: TRBD1; size: -; V: TRBV19; DNA: TGTGCCAGTAGTCGACAGGGGACCGGGGCCAACGTCCTGACTTTC; CDR3: CASSRQGTGANVLTF
J: TRBJ1-1; D: -; size: -; V: TRBV6-2/TRBV6-3; DNA: TGTGCCAGCAGTTACTCCGACAGACCTAACACTGAAGCTTTCTTT; CDR3: CASSYSDRPNTEAFF
J: TRBJ1-6; D: TRBD1; size: -; V: TRBV27; DNA: TGTGCCAGCAGTACCGGGACAGATAATTCACCCCTCCACTTT; CDR3: CASSTGTDNSPLHF
J: TRBJ2-1; D: TRBD2; size: -; V: TRBV28; DNA: TGTGCCAGCAGTTTCGGTACAGGACTAGTCTTGTTAAATGAGCAGTTCTTC; CDR3: CASSFGTGLVLLNEQFF
J: TRBJ2-6; D: -; size: -; V: TRBV2; DNA: TGTGCCAGCAGTGAAGGCCGACAGTCTGGGGCCAACGTCCTGACTTTC; CDR3: CASSEGRQSGANVLTF
J: TRBJ1-1; D: TRBD1; size: -; V: TRBV12-5; DNA: TGTGCTAGTGGTCCAGGGACAGGGAACACTGAAGCTTTCTTT; CDR3: CASGPGTGNTEAFF
J: TRBJ2-1; D: TRBD2; size: -; V: TRBV19; DNA: TGTGCCAGTAGTATAGCAGCGGGGCCCGGCAATGAGCAGTTCTTC; CDR3: CASSIAAGPGNEQFF
J: TRBJ1-5; D: TRBD1; size: -; V: TRBV29-1; DNA: TGCAGCGTCCGCGACAGGGTAGATCAGCCCCAGCATTTT; CDR3: CSVRDRVDQPQHF
J: TRBJ2-7; D: TRBD2; size: once; V: TRBV3-1/TRBV3-2; DNA: TGTGCCAGCAGCCCGGGACTAGCGGGAGCGTGGCAGTACTTC; CDR3: CASSPGLAGAWQYF
J: TRBJ2-1; D: -; size: -; V: TRBV20-1; DNA: TGCAGTGCTAGTCTGCCTATTTACAATGAGCAGTTCTTC; CDR3: CSASLPIYNEQFF
J: TRBJ2-1; D: TRBD2; size: -; V: TRBV6-6; DNA: TGTGCCAGCAGTTTTCCGGGACTAGCAAACAATGAGCAGTTCTTC; CDR3: CASSFPGLANNEQFF